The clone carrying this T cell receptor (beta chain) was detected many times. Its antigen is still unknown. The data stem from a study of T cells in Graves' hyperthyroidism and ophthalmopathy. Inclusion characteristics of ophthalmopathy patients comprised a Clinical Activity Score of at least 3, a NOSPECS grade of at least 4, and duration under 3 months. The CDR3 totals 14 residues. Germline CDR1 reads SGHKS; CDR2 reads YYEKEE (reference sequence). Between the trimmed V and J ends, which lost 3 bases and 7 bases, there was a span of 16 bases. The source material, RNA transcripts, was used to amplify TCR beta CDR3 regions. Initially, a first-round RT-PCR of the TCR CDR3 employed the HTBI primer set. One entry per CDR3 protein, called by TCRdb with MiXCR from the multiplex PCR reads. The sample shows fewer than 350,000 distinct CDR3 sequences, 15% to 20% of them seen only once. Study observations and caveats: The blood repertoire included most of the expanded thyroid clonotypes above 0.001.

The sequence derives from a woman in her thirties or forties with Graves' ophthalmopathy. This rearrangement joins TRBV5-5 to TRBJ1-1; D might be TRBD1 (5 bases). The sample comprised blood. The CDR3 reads CASSYEGRPFEAFF. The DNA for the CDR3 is TGTGCCAGCAGCTACGAGGGACGTCCGTTTGAAGCTTTCTTT.